This TCR beta chain is from a study of T cell repertoires in cytomegalovirus infection. Across the whole study: Both CMV infection and a matching HLA type were indicated by public TCR beta signatures. Overall study results and limits: Carriage of CMV together with the relevant HLA was identifiable through cumulative public TCR beta family frequency. Dominating the ex vivo response were HLA-C-restricted CMV-specific TCR beta clonotypes.

MiXCR, run by TCRdb on the reads, gives a single entry per CDR3 protein. This table holds about 160,000 distinct CDR3 sequences, about a sixth found once. Germline V gives CDR1 SGHTA, CDR2 FQGNSA. V was trimmed by 0 bases and J by 5 bases, leaving 25 bases between them. The length of the CDR3 is 20 residues. Worth noting for this clonotype: What it binds is not known.

This clonotype originated in a human donor in good health (CMV status not recorded). Some clones in this sample may be carry-over from other donors' samples. Input material: CD8+ T cells from PBMCs. The genes are TRBV7-2 and TRBJ1-4; unclear D gene. CDR3 region: CASSLARLSVVGGKNEKLFF. The CDR3 bases are TGTGCCAGCAGCTTAGCGCGTCTTTCGGTTGTCGGAGGAAAAAATGAAAAACTGTTTTTT.